This is a list of T cell receptor beta chains from one sample in a study of T cell responses to AZD1222 COVID-19 vaccine. Here immunoSEQ multiplex PCR was the method, and the copy in TCRdb shows in-frame clones only, minus some. The data hold nearly 90,000 clones, with 88% observed a single time. This sample comprised peripheral blood, obtained on day 0 of AZD1222 vaccination. The receptor set was obtained from an adult in good health. The CDR3 runs from the conserved cysteine through the conserved F or W.

J | V | length | CDR3
TRBJ1-5 | TRBV11-2 | 12 | CASSPTDQPQHF
TRBJ2-7 | TRBV2 | 12 | CASRGTDYEQYF
TRBJ1-2 | TRBV27 | 12 | CASRGPPDGYTF
TRBJ1-1 | TRBV19 | 14 | CASSLFRTNTEAFF
TRBJ2-5 | TRBV19 | 11 | CASSTRETQYF
TRBJ2-7 | TRBV27 | 15 | CASSPSGTAHYEQYF
TRBJ2-7 | TRBV19 | 16 | CASSTAGTSGSYEQYF
TRBJ1-1 | TRBV7-2 | 13 | CASSPRQGGEAFF
TRBJ2-1 | TRBV19 | 14 | CASRLAGGYNEQFF
TRBJ1-2 | TRBV4-1 | 15 | CASSQEGQSNYGYTF
TRBJ1-4 | TRBV7-2 | 15 | CASSPRQGANQKLFF
TRBJ2-5 | TRBV5-1 | 18 | CASSLAAPGGPSGETQYF
TRBJ2-1 | TRBV27 | 16 | CASSRTTSGSVNEQFF
TRBJ2-1 | TRBV19 | 16 | CASSSGSSWRANEQFF
TRBJ1-2 | TRBV15 | 13 | CATSRGGLDGYTF
TRBJ1-3 | TRBV7-2 | 14 | CASSGQGSGNTIYF
TRBJ1-3 | TRBV6-5 | 14 | CASSITGSGNTIYF
TRBJ2-2 | TRBV4-3 | 15 | CASSQGGRIAGELFF
TRBJ1-2 | TRBV9 | 16 | CASSVGWTGANYGYTF
TRBJ2-1 | TRBV4-1 | 15 | CASSLSGRKAGEQFF
TRBJ2-7 | TRBV15 | 19 | CATSRDYGSGAGTSYEQYF
TRBJ2-3 | TRBV27 | 15 | CASSSGQGSTDTQYF
TRBJ2-3 | TRBV19 | 11 | CASTATDTQYF
TRBJ1-3 | TRBV9 | 16 | CASSVGHQGASDTIYF
TRBJ2-3 | TRBV28 | 15 | CATSLAGSGTDTQYF
TRBJ2-7 | TRBV28 | 16 | CASSLRGLAGASEQYF
TRBJ2-7 | TRBV11-2 | 16 | CASSGPGLASSYEQYF
TRBJ1-2 | TRBV28 | 13 | CASRVVLEGGYTF
TRBJ2-4 | TRBV24-1 | 16 | CATSDTGGFEKMVQYF
TRBJ2-7 | TRBV18 | 12 | CASSPGSAEQYF
TRBJ2-2 | TRBV7-2 | 15 | CASSRDRRNTGELFF
TRBJ2-3 | TRBV11-1 | 15 | CASNSWPRGGDTQYF
TRBJ1-2 | TRBV27 | 17 | CASGTYRTDRGNYGYTF
TRBJ2-1 | TRBV19 | 16 | CASSIAGGSSYNEQFF
TRBJ2-7 | TRBV5-1 | 15 | CASSSGTPSHYEQYF